Each of the 17 T cell receptor beta chains below was sequenced from the same sample in a study of beta chain features in type 1 diabetes. TCRB transcripts that were expressed got sequenced, as all of the isolated RNA had been reverse transcribed. Repertoires were generated with immunoSEQ multiplex PCR, while TCRdb's copy carries only in-frame clones and drops some. The sample carries under 95,000 clones, approximately 32% recorded once. Input material: stem cell memory CD4+ T cells from blood. These TCRs come from a woman aged 18-29 years in good health.

The chain is built from TRBV2 and TRBJ2-2; possibly TRBD1 for D (5 bases). Germline V gene sequence: CDR1 SNHLY, CDR2 FYNNEI. This CDR3 has 15 residues. V lost 1 base to trimming and J lost 2 bases, with 8 bases between them. CDR3 DNA: TGTGCCAGCAGTGAAGAGACAGTTAACACCGGGGAGCTGTTTTTT. Translated, it gives CASSEETVNTGELFF.

The genes are TRBV9 and TRBJ2-1, with D possibly TRBD2 on 6 matching bases. Trimming cost V 4 bases and J 5 bases, with 16 bases left between them. This CDR3 spans 15 amino acids. The germline gives CDR1 SGDLS, CDR2 YYNGEE. CDR3 in amino acids: CASSPAGAGNNEQFF. In nucleotides, the CDR3 is TGTGCCAGCAGCCCCGCCGGGGCGGGAAACAATGAGCAGTTCTTC.

This rearrangement joins TRBV5-6 to TRBJ2-7, with 10 nucleotides matching TRBD2. CDR3 length equals 15 residues. The junction had 9 bases not matched to a gene; V was cut back by 2 bases and J by 7 bases. Germline V gene data show CDR1 as SGHDT and CDR2 as YYEEEE. As DNA, the CDR3 is TGTGCCAGCAGCTTTTACAGCGGGGGGGCCAGTGAGCAGTACTTC. This encodes CASSFYSGGASEQYF.

The chain uses TRBV11-1 and TRBJ2-7, with TRBD1 identical over 9 bases. V trimming: 5 bases; J trimming: 5 bases; junction bases outside the gene matches: 7. Germline CDR1 and CDR2: SGHAT and FQDESV (reference sequence). CDR3 size: 14 residues. In DNA, the CDR3 is TGTGCCAGCAGCGACTGGACAGGGGCAAACGAGCAGTACTTC. It specifies CASSDWTGANEQYF.

V is TRBV5-1 and J is TRBJ1-1; D is uncertain. V was pared by 0 bases and J by 4 bases, with 7 bases between. CDR1 is SGHRS and CDR2 is YFSETQ in the germline V gene. The CDR3 is 13 amino acids. In DNA, the CDR3 is TGCGCCAGCAGCTTGGTAGAGGCCACTGAAGCTTTCTTT. Translated, it gives CASSLVEATEAFF.

This sequence joins TRBV6-1 and TRBJ1-1; D may be TRBD1 (5 bases). CDR3 size: 16 residues. The germline CDR1 and CDR2 sequences are MNHNS and SASEGT. Trimming took 0 bases from V and 5 from J, leaving 16 bases between them. CDR3 nucleotides: TGTGCCAGCAGTGAAGCGGAGGGGTGGCGATGGACTGAAGCTTTCTTT. This sequence encodes CASSEAEGWRWTEAFF.

In its sample, this clone was seen a few times. The V and J genes are TRBV30 and TRBJ2-7, with TRBD1 matching over 8 bases. The V gene's germline CDR1 is GTSNPN and CDR2 SVGIG (reference sequence). Trimming at V came to 3 bases and at J to 5 bases, leaving 15 bases not matched to a gene. This CDR3 spans 16 amino acids. The CDR3 DNA sequence: TGTGCCTGGAGCGCTGGGACAGGTTCTCCCCTCGACGAGCAGTACTTC. This gives the protein CAWSAGTGSPLDEQYF.

This clone was seen more than once but under ten times. The chain couples TRBV5-6 to TRBJ2-2; TRBD1 matches at 9 bases. CDR1 and CDR2 from the germline V gene are SGHDT and YYEEEE. This CDR3 is 16 amino acids long. V lost 5 bases and J lost 5; bases outside the gene matches: 10. The chain's CDR3 is CASSLRTGTGTGELFF. CDR3 nucleotide sequence: TGTGCCAGCAGTTTGCGGACCGGGACAGGGACCGGGGAGCTGTTTTTT.

CDR3: CAWSVPATGNTIYF. The CDR3 nucleotides are TGTGCCTGGAGTGTACCAGCGACTGGAAACACCATATATTTT. J is TRBJ1-3 and V is TRBV30; D is unresolved. CDR3 length: 14 amino acids. Germline CDR1 reads GTSNPN; CDR2 reads SVGIG (reference sequence). V was cut by 0 bases and J by 2 bases, with 8 bases left in between.

The chain employs TRBV7-2 and TRBJ2-5; D is possibly TRBD1 (5 bases). The better agreement between TRBJ2-7 and the DNA end casts doubt on the J call. Germline V gene data show CDR1 as SGHTA and CDR2 as FQGNSA. The CDR3 runs 14 residues. CDR3 DNA sequence: TGTGCCAGCAGCATAGGGGTAAGGCCGAGCGAGCAGTACTTC. Encoded protein: CASSIGVRPSEQYF.

CDR3: CASSVPGLAGGKQYF. The CDR3 bases are TGTGCCAGCAGTGTACCGGGACTAGCGGGGGGGAAGCAGTACTTC. The V and J genes are TRBV25-1 and TRBJ2-7; 16 bases align to TRBD2. This CDR3 has 15 residues. With V trimmed by 4 bases and J by 8 bases, 5 bases remained unmatched. Per germline, CDR1 MGHDK and CDR2 SYGVNS.

This clone was counted only a few times. V is TRBV7-8 and J is TRBJ2-2; D is possibly TRBD2 (6 bases). CDR1 is SGHVS, CDR2 FQNEAQ, per germline. V was cut by 3 bases and J by 1 base, with 9 bases left in between. The length of the CDR3 is 15 residues. This CDR3 is CASSFRERNTGELFF. The CDR3 DNA is TGTGCCAGCAGCTTCCGGGAGAGGAACACCGGGGAGCTGTTTTTT.

In its sample, this clone was seen a few times. V gene TRBV11-2 combines with J gene TRBJ2-5; the D is unclear. The germline V gene has CDR1 SGHAT and CDR2 FQNNGV. This CDR3 spans 15 amino acids. The V gene lost 5 bases and the J gene lost 2 bases, with 15 bases spanning the gap. CDR3 residues: CASSRTLWAQETQYF. In DNA form, the CDR3 reads TGTGCCAGCAGCCGTACTCTTTGGGCTCAAGAGACCCAGTACTTC.

This sequence joins TRBV10-3 and TRBJ2-7; D is uncertain. CDR3 size: 15 residues. The V end lost 0 bases, the J end lost 2 bases, and 11 bases lay between the germline ends. Germline V gene lookup returns CDR1 ENHRY and CDR2 SYGVKD. The CDR3 bases are TGTGCCATCAGTGAGTCGTGGGCTCGTGCCTACGAGCAGTACTTC. It yields the protein CAISESWARAYEQYF.

The CDR3 region has the DNA TGTGCCGGAGCAGGGGGCCCGGGGAACACTGAAGCTTTCTTT. Its protein product is CAGAGGPGNTEAFF. The genes are TRBV2 and TRBJ1-1, with 8 bases identical to TRBD1. V trimming: 11 bases; J trimming: 1 base; junction bases outside the gene matches: 9. The CDR3 totals 14 residues. Germline V gives CDR1 SNHLY, CDR2 FYNNEI.

This chain uses TRBV29-1 with TRBJ1-4; 7 bases map to TRBD1. V lost 5 bases to trimming and J lost 2 bases; unmatched junction nucleotides: 5. Germline V gives CDR1 SQVTM, CDR2 ANQGSEA. The CDR3 consists of 14 residues. The CDR3 DNA is TGCAGCGTTCTCGACAGGGAGACTAATGAAAAACTGTTTTTT. This gives the protein CSVLDRETNEKLFF.

The chain combines TRBV7-9 with TRBJ2-7; 8 bases are shared with TRBD1. The V segment lost 4 bases and the J segment 0 bases; nucleotides outside the gene matches: 5. This CDR3 region has 15 residues. Germline CDR1 and CDR2: SEHNR and FQNEAQ (reference sequence). The CDR3 nucleotides are TGTGCCAGCAGCTGGGGTGGGACAGGCTCCTACGAGCAGTACTTC. This translates into CASSWGGTGSYEQYF.